In its sample, the clone carrying this T cell receptor beta chain was seen once. This specimen belongs to a study of blood T cell repertoires in COVID-19. About the study: The United States, Italy and Spain supplied acute and convalescent COVID-19 samples.

Under the authors' procedure: Scientists estimated how many nucleated cells there were by amplifying reference gene primers. Sequenced by immunoSEQ multiplex PCR; TCRdb stores in-frame clones only, minus some. That table gives V, J and clone size, and the DNA gave D and trimming. The sample consists of 130,000 or so clones, roughly four fifths of them appearing once. The specimen was PBMCs or T cells enriched from blood (not recorded which). The clonotype originates from a man in his fifties or sixties who had recovered from COVID-19.

CDR3 protein: CASSPLVPTHNEQFF. The CDR3 DNA is TGTGCCAGCTCACCGCTAGTCCCGACCCACAATGAGCAGTTCTTC. This chain uses TRBV18 with TRBJ2-1; D is unclear. V was clipped by 3 bases and J by 5 bases, with 14 bases between them. The CDR3 extends over 15 amino acids. CDR1 is KGHSH and CDR2 is LQKENI in the germline V gene.